The 21 T cell receptor beta chains presented below share a single source sample, sequenced in a study of T cells in Graves' hyperthyroidism and ophthalmopathy. Amplification yielded TCR beta CDR3 regions, with RNA transcripts as the source. The HTBI primer set served for first-round RT-PCR of the TCR CDR3. TCRdb passed the multiplex PCR reads through MiXCR, listing each CDR3 protein once. The table includes about 520,000 distinct CDR3 sequences, roughly 25% detected once. Material for sequencing was blood. The source of these receptors is a woman in her twenties or thirties with Graves' ophthalmopathy.

The sample holds many counts of this clonotype. The chain uses TRBV11-2 and TRBJ1-5; perhaps TRBD1 as D (6 bases). Germline V CDR1 and CDR2: SGHAT, FQNNGV. Trimming left V 0 bases short and J 3 bases short, with 12 bases between. The CDR3 runs to 16 residues. The CDR3 here is CASSLEVRGTNQPQHF. DNA of the CDR3: TGTGCCAGCAGCTTAGAAGTGAGGGGGACCAATCAGCCCCAGCATTTT.

The sample holds many counts of this clonotype. V gene TRBV6-1 combines with J gene TRBJ1-5; TRBD1 might be the D (5 bases). This CDR3 has 12 amino acids. Germline V gene lookup returns CDR1 MNHNS and CDR2 SASEGT. V lost 7 bases and J 12 bases, leaving 16 bases between the germline ends. The CDR3 nucleotides read TGTGCCAGCAACGGGGGAATGGGGCTCCAGCATTTT. Translation: CASNGGMGLQHF.

The gene calls are TRBV3-1 and TRBJ2-5; D possibly corresponds to TRBD2 (7 bases). The CDR3 loop spans 18 amino acids. The germline gives CDR1 LGHDT, CDR2 YNNKEL (reference sequence). Between the trimmed V and J ends, which lost 0 bases and 3 bases, there was a span of 20 bases. CDR3 residues: CASSQDGRGALGEETQYF. The CDR3 DNA reads TGTGCCAGCAGCCAAGATGGTCGGGGGGCGCTTGGAGAAGAGACCCAGTACTTC.

This clonotype came up many times. This may be a read error: a much more frequent sequence differs by one nucleotide. This chain links TRBV6-5 with TRBJ2-5; D not certain. CDR1 and CDR2 (germline): MNHEY, SVGAGI. The CDR3 length is 14 residues. In DNA form, the CDR3 reads TGTGCCTGCAGTTTAAGCGAAATCCAAGAGACCCAGTACTTC. It specifies CACSLSEIQETQYF.

The gene calls are TRBV30 and TRBJ1-1; TRBD1 matches 8 bases. Germline loops: CDR1 GTSNPN, CDR2 SVGIG (reference sequence). V lost 7 bases, J lost 1 base, and 5 bases stayed unmatched. The CDR3 consists of 13 residues. CDR3 region: CAFAGGRNTEAFF. CDR3 nucleotide sequence: TGTGCCTTCGCAGGGGGCAGGAACACTGAAGCTTTCTTT. Complete variable domain (other parts from reference TRBV30 and TRBJ1-1): SQTIHQWPATLVQPVGSPLSLECTVEGTSNPNLYWYRQAAGRGLQLLFYSVGIGQISSEVPQNLSASRPQDRQFILSSKKLLLSDSGFYLCAFAGGRNTEAFFGQGTRLTVV.

This clonotype was counted at least ten times. The rearrangement joins TRBV6-5 to TRBJ2-2; D might be TRBD1 or TRBD2, each matching 5 bases. The germline V and J ends were trimmed by 0 bases and 7 bases, with 15 bases remaining between them. The CDR3 sequence is 16 residues long. Germline V gene sequence: CDR1 MNHEY, CDR2 SVGAGI. DNA for the CDR3: TGTGCCAGCAGTTACTCAAGTGGGACGGTTGTCGGGGAGCTGTTTTTT. It codes for CASSYSSGTVVGELFF.

This clonotype has only a few counts. The CDR3 here is CSARDDSGAHGYTF. CDR3 coding DNA: TGCAGTGCTAGAGATGATTCGGGGGCACATGGCTACACCTTC. The rearrangement links TRBV20-1 to TRBJ1-2; tentative D call: TRBD1 (6 bases). V dropped 0 bases and J dropped 6 bases, with 14 bases sitting between them. The CDR3 contains 14 residues. CDR1 and CDR2 from the germline V gene are DFQATT and SNEGSKA (reference sequence).

The chain is built from TRBV12-3 or TRBV12-4 and TRBJ2-7, with D possibly matching TRBD1 (5 bases). The ends were cut back, 4 bases at V and 3 bases at J, with 22 bases in the middle. This CDR3 region has 17 residues. The DNA for the CDR3 is TGTGCCAGCAGTTCTAACCTGGGCCCAGGGCGTAACTACGAGCAGTACTTC. Its translation: CASSSNLGPGRNYEQYF.

This chain uses TRBV12-3 or TRBV12-4 with TRBJ1-1; D gene uncertain. CDR3 length equals 14 residues. With 10 bases removed from V and 0 bases from J, the gap between germline ends came to 15 bases. The DNA for the CDR3 is TGTGCCAACCTAGGGCAGTGGGTGAACACTGAAGCTTTCTTT. Its translation: CANLGQWVNTEAFF.

This clonotype was recorded at least ten times. The rearrangement joins TRBV4-1 to TRBJ2-2, with TRBD2 matching over 8 bases. Germline V gene data show CDR1 as MGHRA and CDR2 as YSYEKL. The trim removed 0 bases at V and 6 bases at J, leaving 3 bases unmatched. This CDR3 region has 15 residues. The CDR3 nucleotides read TGCGCCAGCAGCCAAGACGGGGGGGCCGCCGGGGAGCTGTTTTTT. Protein sequence: CASSQDGGAAGELFF.

This clonotype came up a few times. The V call is TRBV2, the J call TRBJ1-3; no clear D. From germline, CDR1 is SNHLY and CDR2 FYNNEI. V lost 3 bases, J lost 2 bases, and 11 bases lay in between. This CDR3 comprises 15 residues. The CDR3 region has the DNA TGTGCCAGCAGTGATTACCCAGAACCTGGAAACACCATATATTTT. Residues: CASSDYPEPGNTIYF.

This clonotype was seen more than once but under ten times. The chain recombines TRBV30 with TRBJ2-5; no definite D call. Trimming shortened V by 1 base and J by 5 bases, and 5 bases separated the two germline ends. The CDR3 sequence is 11 residues long. Per germline, CDR1 GTSNPN and CDR2 SVGIG (reference sequence). The CDR3 loop is CAWSARETQYF. In DNA form, the CDR3 reads TGTGCCTGGAGTGCACGGGAGACCCAGTACTTC.

In this sample, this clonotype turned up a few times. This chain uses TRBV18 with TRBJ1-1; no clear D. The CDR3 runs 14 residues. Trimming removed 2 bases at V and 6 bases at J, with 13 bases between. Germline loops: CDR1 KGHSH, CDR2 LQKENI. The CDR3 protein is CASSPNFYSPEAFF. The CDR3 DNA reads TGTGCCAGCTCACCAAACTTTTATTCGCCTGAAGCTTTCTTT.

At least ten counts were recorded for this clonotype. The chain carries TRBV19 and TRBJ1-3; no firm D call. In germline, CDR1 is LNHDA, CDR2 SQIVND (reference sequence). Trimming left V 9 bases short and J 0 bases short, with 6 bases between. The CDR3 is 12 amino acids. This CDR3 is CASPDSGNTIYF. CDR3 coding DNA: TGTGCCAGCCCTGACTCTGGAAACACCATATATTTT.

This clonotype was seen a handful of times. The genes are TRBV28 and TRBJ1-5, with 7 positions matching TRBD1. V lost 5 bases and J lost 6; bases outside the gene matches: 10. Germline lookup yields CDR1 MDHEN and CDR2 SYDVKM. The CDR3 loop spans 15 amino acids. CDR3 in amino acids: CASSPSQGKSQPQHF. In DNA, the CDR3 is TGTGCCAGCAGTCCGTCACAGGGGAAGTCTCAGCCCCAGCATTTT.

The chain is built from TRBV7-9 and TRBJ2-5; D may be TRBD1 or TRBD2 (6 bases each). Germline V CDR1 and CDR2: SEHNR, FQNEAQ (reference sequence). The CDR3 is 14 amino acids. V lost 5 bases to trimming and J lost 9 bases, with 19 bases between them. The CDR3 sequence is CASSIQTDGGPQYF. In DNA form, the CDR3 reads TGTGCCAGCAGCATCCAGACGGATGGGGGGCCCCAGTACTTC.

V is TRBV29-1 and J is TRBJ2-7, with D perhaps given as TRBD1 or TRBD2 (5 bases each). Trimming took off 3 bases at V and 0 bases at J, with 15 bases between the two ends. Germline CDR1 reads SQVTM; CDR2 reads ANQGSEA. This CDR3 contains 15 residues. CDR3: CSVEGTERSSYEQYF. CDR3 in DNA: TGCAGCGTTGAGGGGACCGAGCGGAGCTCCTACGAGCAGTACTTC.

This clonotype was found many times. The chain joins TRBV29-1 to TRBJ1-1; perhaps TRBD1 as D (6 bases). V shed 7 bases and J shed 3 bases, with 15 bases lying between them. Germline V gene lookup returns CDR1 SQVTM and CDR2 ANQGSEA. The CDR3 is 13 residues long. As DNA, the CDR3 is TGCAGCGCCGCAGGGGCTATCGACACTGAAGCTTTCTTT. Residues: CSAAGAIDTEAFF. Based on the CDR3 plus reference TRBV29-1 and TRBJ1-1, the full variable domain is SAVISQKPSRDICQRGTSLTIQCQVDSQVTMMFWYRQQPGQSLTLIATANQGSEATYESGFVIDKFPISRPNLTFSTLTVSNMSPEDSSIYLCSAAGAIDTEAFFGQGTRLTVV.

This clonotype was seen repeatedly, ten times or more. The chain links TRBV25-1 to TRBJ1-2; no clear D. Germline CDR1 MGHDK, CDR2 SYGVNS. The CDR3 contains 15 residues. V gave up 1 base and J gave up 7 bases, with 16 bases separating them. In DNA form, the CDR3 reads TGTGCCAGCAGTGAATTCGGCAGGCAGGCGGGTGGCTACACCTTC. Its translation is CASSEFGRQAGGYTF.

This clonotype was counted ten times or more. This chain links TRBV27 with TRBJ1-1; tentatively, D is TRBD1 (5 bases). The germline V and J ends were trimmed by 6 bases and 4 bases, with 12 bases remaining between them. CDR3 length: 13 residues. The germline CDR1 and CDR2 sequences are MNHEY and SMNVEV (reference sequence). The CDR3 sequence is CASRLRGLTEAFF. In DNA, the CDR3 is TGTGCCAGCAGGTTAAGGGGCCTCACTGAAGCTTTCTTT.

The chain has TRBV3-1 and TRBJ1-1; a weak D match, TRBD1 (5 bases). Germline lookup yields CDR1 LGHDT and CDR2 YNNKEL (reference sequence). V dropped 3 bases and J dropped 8 bases, with 13 bases sitting between them. This CDR3 is 13 amino acids long. DNA of the CDR3: TGTGCCAGCAGCCAGTTTACGACAGCGGAAGCTTTCTTT. Encoded protein: CASSQFTTAEAFF. The full variable domain, completed using reference TRBV3-1 and TRBJ1-1, is DTAVSQTPKYLVTQMGNDKSIKCEQNLGHDTMYWYKQDSKKFLKIMFSYNNKELIINETVPNRFSPKSPDKAHLNLHINSLELGDSAVYFCASSQFTTAEAFFGQGTRLTVV.